The 16 T cell receptor beta chains listed next were all sequenced from one sample in a study of response to subunit inactivated influenza vaccine. A single record per CDR3 protein comes from TCRdb applying MiXCR to the RT-PCR reads. Of around 530,000 distinct CDR3 sequences listed, over 9.5% are singletons. This material consisted of PBMCs from blood, taken on the day of vaccination. The receptors stem from a man in his fifties who received an inactivated influenza vaccine.

The genes are TRBV7-2 and TRBJ1-2; D is uncertain. Trimming removed 5 bases at V and 5 bases at J, with 15 bases between. The germline gives CDR1 SGHTA, CDR2 FQGNSA. The CDR3 has 14 amino acids. The CDR3 region is CASSPRRVGYGYTF. The DNA for the CDR3 is TGTGCCAGCAGCCCTCGTAGGGTGGGTTATGGCTACACCTTC.

This clonotype occurred many times. In DNA, the CDR3 is TGTGCCAGCAGCCTATGGCGGACTCACACCCCAGATACGCAGTATTTT. Translating gives CASSLWRTHTPDTQYF. The chain joins TRBV14 to TRBJ2-3, with D perhaps matching TRBD2 (5 bases). CDR1 SGHDN and CDR2 FVKESK come from the germline V gene. V lost 4 bases and J lost 4, with 18 bases in between. This CDR3 region has 16 residues.

To note about this clonotype: This may be a read error, as it is one base from a much larger clone. This sequence joins TRBV7-2 and TRBJ2-3, with D tentatively TRBD1 (6 bases). The CDR3 has 13 amino acids. Germline CDR1 is SGHTA and CDR2 is FQGNSA. With 3 bases removed from V and 4 bases from J, the gap between germline ends came to 8 bases. The CDR3 reads CASSFRGSDTQYF. The CDR3 coding sequence is TGTGCCAGCAGCTTCAGGGGTTCAGATACGCAGTATTTT.

This clonotype was observed a handful of times. V gene TRBV13 combines with J gene TRBJ2-3; 10 nucleotides align to TRBD2. The CDR3 covers 17 residues. CDR1 and CDR2 (germline): PRHDT, FYEKMQ (reference sequence). The trim removed 3 bases at V and 1 base at J, leaving 7 bases unmatched. The DNA for the CDR3 is TGTGCCAGCAGCTTCTCCAGAGCGGGAGGGGGCACAGATACGCAGTATTTT. It specifies CASSFSRAGGGTDTQYF. Filled out from reference TRBV13 and TRBJ2-3, the complete variable domain reads AAGVIQSPRHLIKEKRETATLKCYPIPRHDTVYWYQQGPGQDPQFLISFYEKMQSDKGSIPDRFSAQQFSDYHSELNMSSLELGDSALYFCASSFSRAGGGTDTQYFGPGTRLTVL.

The chain carries TRBV7-3 and TRBJ2-1, with a weak D call TRBD2 (6 bases). This CDR3 region has 16 residues. With 0 bases removed from V and 8 bases from J, the gap between germline ends came to 17 bases. Looked up from germline, CDR1 is SGHTA and CDR2 is FQGTGA. As DNA, the CDR3 is TGTGCCAGCAGCTTAACGGTAGGCGGGAACGTCTATGAGCAGTTCTTC. Protein sequence: CASSLTVGGNVYEQFF.

The chain's CDR3 is CASSYVSGSTGELFF. DNA for the CDR3: TGTGCCAGCAGTTACGTTAGCGGGAGTACCGGGGAGCTGTTTTTT. The chain joins TRBV6-5 to TRBJ2-2, with 9 bases fitting TRBD2. The CDR3 runs to 15 residues. Per the germline V gene, CDR1 is MNHEY and CDR2 is SVGAGI. V lost 2 bases and J lost 5; bases outside the gene matches: 3.

The chain combines TRBV29-1 with TRBJ1-1, with D uncertain. V gave up 1 base and J gave up 1 base, with 10 bases separating them. Germline V lookup: CDR1 SQVTM, CDR2 ANQGSEA. This CDR3 has 14 amino acids. CDR3 sequence reads: CSVEARASNTEAFF. The CDR3, as DNA: TGCAGCGTTGAAGCACGGGCTTCGAACACTGAAGCTTTCTTT.

V and J are TRBV6-2 or TRBV6-3 and TRBJ2-5; D gene ambiguous. This CDR3 is built from 15 residues. Germline lookup yields CDR1 MNHEY and CDR2 SVGEGT. V gave up 2 bases and J gave up 0 bases, with 10 bases separating them. This CDR3 is CASSYRPLYQETQYF. The CDR3 DNA reads as TGTGCCAGCAGTTACAGACCCCTGTACCAAGAGACCCAGTACTTC.

This clonotype was picked up a small number of times. The V and J genes are TRBV20-1 and TRBJ1-2; D gene ambiguous. CDR3 size: 13 residues. Germline V gene sequence: CDR1 DFQATT, CDR2 SNEGSKA (reference sequence). The germline V and J ends were trimmed by 0 bases and 1 base, with 6 bases remaining between them. In DNA, the CDR3 is TGCAGTGCTAGAGAGGGTAGTAACTATGGCTACACCTTC. Amino acids: CSAREGSNYGYTF.

The gene calls are TRBV7-2 and TRBJ1-2; the D gene is possibly TRBD1 (5 bases). Germline V gives CDR1 SGHTA, CDR2 FQGNSA. The CDR3 runs 14 residues. V was cut by 5 bases and J by 0 bases, with 10 bases left in between. DNA for the CDR3: TGTGCCAGCAGCCCCGACAGCTCTAACTATGGCTACACCTTC. This codes for CASSPDSSNYGYTF. Combining the CDR3 with reference TRBV7-2 and TRBJ1-2 gives the whole variable domain GAGVSQSPSNKVTEKGKDVELRCDPISGHTALYWYRQSLGQGLEFLIYFQGNSAPDKSGLPSDRFSAERTGGSVSTLTIQRTQQEDSAVYLCASSPDSSNYGYTFGSGTRLTVV.

The chain recombines TRBV9 with TRBJ2-2; D is perhaps TRBD1 or TRBD2 (5 bases each). The CDR3 covers 16 residues. The germline V and J ends were trimmed by 5 bases and 3 bases, with 17 bases remaining between them. In germline, CDR1 is SGDLS, CDR2 YYNGEE. The CDR3 nucleotides are TGTGCCAGCAGGGGACCCGGGACGGGACACACCGGGGAGCTGTTTTTT. This encodes CASRGPGTGHTGELFF.

This clonotype was detected many times. The rearrangement uses TRBV9 and TRBJ2-3, with 8 bases identical to TRBD2. The CDR3 covers 14 residues. From germline, CDR1 is SGDLS and CDR2 YYNGEE. With V trimmed by 2 bases and J by 3 bases, 2 bases remained unmatched. CDR3 sequence (DNA): TGTGCCAGCAGCGTTCGGGGGGGGACAGATACGCAGTATTTT. It yields the protein CASSVRGGTDTQYF.

The J gene is TRBJ1-4, the V gene TRBV12-3 or TRBV12-4; D unclear. Trimming left V 6 bases short and J 4 bases short, with 12 bases between. The CDR3 loop spans 14 amino acids. The CDR3 nucleotides read TGTGCCAGCAGGGATGGACGGGGTAATGAAAAACTGTTTTTT. It translates to CASRDGRGNEKLFF.

There are a few counts of this clonotype. This sequence joins TRBV28 and TRBJ2-7; maybe TRBD1 (6 bases). In germline, CDR1 is MDHEN, CDR2 SYDVKM. This CDR3 spans 16 amino acids. The V end was cut by 3 bases, the J end by 2 bases, with 17 bases between. The CDR3 DNA reads as TGTGCCAGCAGTTTTAATATAAGGACAGCTACCTACGAGCAGTACTTC. Protein product: CASSFNIRTATYEQYF.

The chain employs TRBV4-3 and TRBJ2-5, with D tentatively TRBD1 (6 bases). Between the trimmed V and J ends, which lost 1 base and 5 bases, there was a span of 14 bases. The V gene's germline CDR1 is LGHNA and CDR2 YSLEER. The CDR3 has 15 amino acids. The DNA for the CDR3 is TGCGCCAGCAGCCAAGGCACAGGGAGAAGTGAGACCCAGTACTTC. Translation: CASSQGTGRSETQYF.

The sample holds a few counts of this clonotype. The chain recombines TRBV6-2 or TRBV6-3 with TRBJ2-7; D could derive from TRBD1 or TRBD2 (6 bases each). This CDR3 contains 17 residues. Trimming cost V 0 bases and J 2 bases, with 17 bases left between them. Germline loops: CDR1 MNHEY, CDR2 SVGEGT. CDR3: CASSYSMVMGGPYEQYF. The DNA of the CDR3 is TGTGCCAGCAGTTACTCGATGGTGATGGGGGGCCCCTACGAGCAGTACTTC.